The present entry profiles one T cell receptor (beta chain) with its context. The source of the sample is a study of cytomegalovirus exposure and HLA in healthy donors. The wider study: About 85 million unique TCRs from HLA-typed donors were held in an early release of data.

V lost 0 bases to trimming and J lost 3 bases, with 11 bases between them. Germline CDR1 MNHEY, CDR2 SVGAGI. This CDR3 spans 16 amino acids. Primers: 60 Vbeta forward and 13 Jbeta reverse. The protocol was immunoSEQ multiplex PCR, while the TCRdb copy is restricted to in-frame clones and leaves out a portion. The sample totals some 130,000 clones; its top ten clones hold 2%. The chain carries TRBV6-5 and TRBJ1-4; no clear D. The sequenced sample consisted of PBMCs. This clonotype was obtained from a woman in her sixties in good health and CMV-seronegative. The CDR3 DNA sequence: TGTGCCAGCAGTTACTCGTATGTCAGTTCTAATGAAAAACTGTTTTTT. Its protein product is CASSYSYVSSNEKLFF.